These 13 T cell receptor beta chains share one sample of origin, sequenced in a study of cytomegalovirus exposure and HLA in healthy donors. PCR was performed using 60 Vbeta and 13 Jbeta primers. Clones were read by immunoSEQ multiplex PCR, and TCRdb kept only the in-frame ones, dropping some. The sample yields some 45,000 clones, around two thirds seen once. Sequencing input: PBMCs. The source of these receptors is a woman aged 30 to 39 in good health and CMV-seronegative.

The rearrangement links TRBV19 to TRBJ2-1; possible D gene TRBD2, 6 bases. CDR1 LNHDA and CDR2 SQIVND come from the germline V gene (reference sequence). The CDR3 sequence is 13 residues long. Deletions cut 7 bases from V and 2 bases from J, with 9 bases between. Here the CDR3 DNA reads TGTGCCAGTAACACGGGGGCCTACAATGAGCAGTTCTTC. Protein: CASNTGAYNEQFF.

V usage is TRBV7-9 and J usage is TRBJ1-1, with unresolved D. Germline CDR1 is SEHNR and CDR2 is FQNEAQ (reference sequence). V lost 2 bases, J lost 5 bases, and 15 bases lay in between. The CDR3 spans 15 residues. CDR3 protein: CASSLSGEGKTEAFF. The CDR3 DNA reads as TGTGCCAGCAGCTTATCCGGGGAAGGGAAGACTGAAGCTTTCTTT.

This rearrangement joins TRBV2 to TRBJ1-5; tentatively, D is TRBD1 (6 bases). Germline V gene lookup returns CDR1 SNHLY and CDR2 FYNNEI. V was pared by 0 bases and J by 4 bases, with 10 bases between. The CDR3 totals 15 residues. CDR3 sequence reads: CASSEAGQKNQPQHF. CDR3 DNA sequence: TGTGCCAGCAGTGAAGCTGGACAGAAAAATCAGCCCCAGCATTTT.

The chain couples TRBV5-1 to TRBJ1-4, with no clear D. Germline assignment: CDR1 SGHRS and CDR2 YFSETQ. Trimming left V 1 base short and J 6 bases short, with 7 bases between. The CDR3 spans 13 residues. CDR3 coding DNA: TGCGCCAGCAGCTTGAGGGAGGATGAAAAACTGTTTTTT. Its translation is CASSLREDEKLFF.

This clone was counted a few times. V is TRBV5-5 and J is TRBJ2-5, with a weak D call TRBD2 (5 bases). Trimming cost V 4 bases and J 2 bases, with 9 bases left between them. The CDR3 covers 13 residues. CDR1 and CDR2 (germline): SGHKS, YYEKEE (reference sequence). The CDR3 region has the DNA TGTGCCAGCAGCGTAAGCGGACAAGAGACCCAGTACTTC. Its protein is CASSVSGQETQYF.

The chain links TRBV25-1 to TRBJ2-6; D not resolved. Germline CDR1 and CDR2: MGHDK and SYGVNS. Between the trimmed V and J ends, which lost 5 bases and 0 bases, there was a span of 5 bases. The CDR3 spans 14 residues. CDR3 sequence: CASSTNSGANVLTF. DNA for the CDR3: TGTGCCAGCAGTACTAACTCTGGGGCCAACGTCCTGACTTTC.

The genes are TRBV6-5 and TRBJ1-1, with D hard to call. This CDR3 has 14 amino acids. Germline values: CDR1 MNHEY, CDR2 SVGAGI. V lost 5 bases to trimming and J lost 4 bases, with 14 bases between them. The CDR3 is CASSPLFGPTEAFF. The CDR3 DNA reads TGTGCCAGCAGTCCCCTTTTTGGCCCCACTGAAGCTTTCTTT.

The rearrangement joins TRBV30 to TRBJ2-1; 13 bases align to TRBD2. Per the germline V gene, CDR1 is GTSNPN and CDR2 is SVGIG (reference sequence). The length of the CDR3 is 15 residues. Trimming took 1 base from V and 6 from J; bases not matched to a gene: 3. The chain's CDR3 is CAWSDTSGGANEQFF. The DNA of the CDR3 is TGTGCCTGGAGTGACACTAGCGGGGGGGCCAATGAGCAGTTCTTC.

This chain uses TRBV6-1 with TRBJ1-5; tentative D call: TRBD1 (5 bases). There are 14 residues in the CDR3. Germline V gene data show CDR1 as MNHNS and CDR2 as SASEGT. Between the trimmed V and J ends, which lost 5 bases and 5 bases, there was a span of 13 bases. CDR3 in DNA: TGTGCCAGCAGTCCCCGGGACTGGGATCAGCCCCAGCATTTT. Residues: CASSPRDWDQPQHF.

J is TRBJ1-1 and V is TRBV4-1; no clear D gene. CDR1 and CDR2 from the germline V gene are MGHRA and YSYEKL. CDR3 length: 15 residues. Trimming shortened V by 1 base and J by 5 bases, and 14 bases separated the two germline ends. Here the CDR3 DNA reads TGCGCCAGCAGCCAAGTTGTCCTTCCGCGTACTGAAGCTTTCTTT. It encodes CASSQVVLPRTEAFF.

The chain links TRBV30 to TRBJ1-2; D perhaps matches TRBD1 (5 bases). This CDR3 is 12 amino acids long. Per the germline V gene, CDR1 is GTSNPN and CDR2 is SVGIG (reference sequence). V shed 6 bases and J shed 2 bases, with 10 bases lying between them. CDR3 protein: CACQTVNYGYTF. The DNA for the CDR3 is TGTGCCTGTCAGACAGTGAACTATGGCTACACCTTC.

On this clone: This CDR3 is also generated by other DNA sequences in the sample. This rearrangement joins TRBV6-6 to TRBJ1-2; a possible D gene is TRBD1 (6 bases). From germline, CDR1 is MNHNY and CDR2 SVGAGI (reference sequence). The CDR3 consists of 14 residues. Trimming stripped 3 bases from V and 0 bases from J, with 8 bases between. The CDR3 sequence is CASSYGQTNYGYTF. The CDR3 DNA reads as TGTGCCAGCAGTTATGGACAGACTAACTATGGCTACACCTTC.

The V gene is TRBV7-9, the J gene TRBJ1-4; 8 nucleotides match TRBD1. The trim removed 2 bases at V and 10 bases at J, leaving 3 bases unmatched. The CDR3 totals 13 residues. CDR1 is SEHNR, CDR2 FQNEAQ, per germline (reference sequence). The CDR3 DNA reads TGTGCCAGCAGCTTAAGGACAGGGAGAAAACTGTTTTTT. It translates to CASSLRTGRKLFF.